This entry lists 17 T cell receptor beta chains sequenced from one sample in a study of OX40 agonist ivuxolimab in advanced cancers. Only in-frame clones appear in the TCRdb table, and some are missing; sequencing was by immunoSEQ multiplex PCR. The repertoire has about 110,000 clones, under 95% of them found once; the top ten carry around 0.64%. The source was CD4+ or CD8+ T cells sorted from blood, collected in a trial of the OX40 agonist ivuxolimab. The receptor source for this set is an adult with an advanced solid tumor such as melanoma, head and neck, liver or kidney cancer.

The chain recombines TRBV7-8 with TRBJ2-2, with a tentative D call TRBD2 (6 bases). This CDR3 has 13 residues. V lost 5 bases and J 5 bases, leaving 9 bases between the germline ends. Germline V gives CDR1 SGHVS, CDR2 FQNEAQ. CDR3 nucleotide sequence: TGTGCCAGCAGCCAAGGGAGGACCGGGGAGCTGTTTTTT. Its translation is CASSQGRTGELFF.

V usage is TRBV7-8 and J usage is TRBJ2-1; 7 bases align to TRBD2. CDR3 length equals 18 residues. V gave up 5 bases and J gave up 3 bases; unmatched junction bases: 16. Germline V gives CDR1 SGHVS, CDR2 FQNEAQ. CDR3 region: CASSPGRAAGIGYNEQFF. Here the CDR3 DNA reads TGTGCCAGCAGCCCCGGCCGGGCAGCGGGAATCGGCTACAATGAGCAGTTCTTC.

The chain combines TRBV5-4 with TRBJ1-3, with D perhaps TRBD1 (5 bases). Trimming stripped 4 bases from V and 7 bases from J, with 15 bases between. Germline assignment: CDR1 SGHNT and CDR2 YYREEE (reference sequence). This CDR3 is 14 amino acids long. This chain's CDR3 is CASSETGIPNTIYF. The DNA of the CDR3 is TGTGCCAGCAGCGAAACAGGAATTCCCAACACCATATATTTT.

The CDR3 loop is CSGQSGNEQYF. The CDR3 nucleotides are TGCAGCGGCCAGTCAGGAAACGAGCAGTACTTC. The rearrangement uses TRBV29-1 and TRBJ2-7; no reliable D call. CDR1 and CDR2 (germline): SQVTM, ANQGSEA. Deletions cut 7 bases from V and 5 bases from J, with 12 bases between. The length of the CDR3 is 11 residues.

The chain is built from TRBV27 and TRBJ2-7; D uncertain. Trimming removed 6 bases from V and 2 bases from J, with 17 bases in between. CDR3 length equals 15 residues. The germline V gene has CDR1 MNHEY and CDR2 SMNVEV (reference sequence). CDR3 DNA: TGTGCCAGCAGCGCTTCAGGCCAGAGGCCCTACGAGCAGTACTTC. Protein sequence: CASSASGQRPYEQYF.

The chain employs TRBV27 and TRBJ2-2; D gene ambiguous. The germline V and J ends were trimmed by 3 bases and 4 bases, with 9 bases remaining between them. CDR1 MNHEY and CDR2 SMNVEV come from the germline V gene (reference sequence). This CDR3 has 14 residues. The CDR3 DNA sequence: TGTGCCAGCAGTTTGACGGCCCTCACCGGGGAGCTGTTTTTT. Translation gives CASSLTALTGELFF.

The gene calls are TRBV9 and TRBJ2-7; 7 bases agree with TRBD2. There are 13 residues in the CDR3. With 0 bases clipped from V and 7 bases from J, the junction kept 4 bases outside the gene matches. Germline-derived CDR1 and CDR2 are SGDLS and YYNGEE. CDR3 in DNA: TGTGCCAGCAGCGTAGACGACGGGAGGGAGCAGTACTTC. It specifies CASSVDDGREQYF.

The chain couples TRBV19 to TRBJ2-1; TRBD2 agrees at 8 bases. The CDR3 loop spans 15 amino acids. The germline V gene encodes CDR1 LNHDA and CDR2 SQIVND (reference sequence). The V and J ends lost 5 bases and 5 bases, in that order; junction bases with no gene match: 8. CDR3 nucleotides: TGTGCCAGTAGTGCAATGGCTAGCGGGCACAATGAGCAGTTCTTC. Its translation: CASSAMASGHNEQFF.

V is TRBV5-4 and J is TRBJ2-7, with D perhaps given as TRBD1 or TRBD2 (6 bases each). Germline loops: CDR1 SGHNT, CDR2 YYREEE (reference sequence). The length of the CDR3 is 13 residues. Trimming shortened V by 1 base and J by 4 bases, and 9 bases separated the two germline ends. CDR3 nucleotide sequence: TGTGCCAGCAGCTTGAGGGGGAGGTACGAGCAGTACTTC. Its translation is CASSLRGRYEQYF.

V and J are TRBV18 and TRBJ2-7; 7 bases fit TRBD1. The CDR3 runs to 14 residues. Germline V lookup: CDR1 KGHSH, CDR2 LQKENI. J gave up 3 bases and V 2 bases, and 4 bases lay outside the gene matches. CDR3 sequence: CASSPAQGDYEQYF. Written as DNA, the CDR3 is TGTGCCAGCTCACCAGCTCAGGGGGACTACGAGCAGTACTTC.

V gene TRBV11-3 combines with J gene TRBJ2-5; D possibly matches TRBD1 or TRBD2 (5 bases each). The CDR3 is 16 residues long. Germline V gives CDR1 SGHNT, CDR2 YENEEA. Trimming pared 1 base from V and 2 bases from J, leaving 14 bases between. CDR3 protein: CASSLGVDWGQETQYF. The CDR3 DNA sequence: TGTGCCAGCAGCTTAGGAGTCGACTGGGGGCAAGAGACCCAGTACTTC.

In its sample, this clone was seen once. The gene calls are TRBV27 and TRBJ1-1; tentative D call: TRBD1 (6 bases). Trimming removed 2 bases from V and 5 bases from J, with 18 bases in between. The germline gives CDR1 MNHEY, CDR2 SMNVEV (reference sequence). The CDR3 length is 16 residues. The CDR3 spells CASSLGLPGVRTEAFF. As DNA, the CDR3 is TGTGCCAGCAGTTTAGGTCTCCCAGGGGTCCGGACTGAAGCTTTCTTT.

This chain uses TRBV21-1 with TRBJ2-7. TRBV21-1 is marked as a pseudogene. The CDR3 consists of 15 residues. This CDR3 is CASTPFTRDHYEQYF. CDR3 sequence (DNA): TGTGCCAGCACCCCTTTTACTCGGGACCACTACGAGCAGTACTTC.

The chain combines TRBV7-2 with TRBJ1-4; D remains ambiguous. This CDR3 is built from 12 residues. The V gene's germline CDR1 is SGHTA and CDR2 FQGNSA. Deletions cut 1 base from V and 8 bases from J, with 5 bases between. CDR3: CASSLVREKLFF. Here the CDR3 DNA reads TGTGCCAGCAGCTTAGTTCGGGAAAAACTGTTTTTT.

The CDR3 sequence: CASSLQTTTGELFF. The CDR3 nucleotides read TGCGCCAGCAGCTTACAAACGACAACCGGGGAGCTGTTTTTT. The rearrangement uses TRBV5-1 and TRBJ2-2; D not resolved. CDR1 is SGHRS and CDR2 is YFSETQ in the germline V gene. V was cut by 2 bases and J by 5 bases, with 10 bases left in between. The CDR3 loop spans 14 amino acids.

The gene calls are TRBV5-4 and TRBJ2-5; 8 bases agree with TRBD2. From germline, CDR1 is SGHNT and CDR2 YYREEE (reference sequence). Germline trimming cut 4 bases from V and 3 bases from J; bases unmatched to any gene: 5. This CDR3 is 14 amino acids long. CDR3 nucleotide sequence: TGTGCCAGCAGCCGGGGGGGGTCAGAAGAGACCCAGTACTTC. This codes for CASSRGGSEETQYF.

The chain carries TRBV5-1 and TRBJ1-4; 7 bases align to TRBD1. Germline V gene data show CDR1 as SGHRS and CDR2 as YFSETQ. Trimming at V came to 0 bases and at J to 5 bases, leaving 4 bases not matched to a gene. The CDR3 length is 15 residues. The CDR3 DNA follows: TGCGCCAGCAGCTTGGCGACAGGGTGGAATGAAAAACTGTTTTTT. This codes for CASSLATGWNEKLFF.